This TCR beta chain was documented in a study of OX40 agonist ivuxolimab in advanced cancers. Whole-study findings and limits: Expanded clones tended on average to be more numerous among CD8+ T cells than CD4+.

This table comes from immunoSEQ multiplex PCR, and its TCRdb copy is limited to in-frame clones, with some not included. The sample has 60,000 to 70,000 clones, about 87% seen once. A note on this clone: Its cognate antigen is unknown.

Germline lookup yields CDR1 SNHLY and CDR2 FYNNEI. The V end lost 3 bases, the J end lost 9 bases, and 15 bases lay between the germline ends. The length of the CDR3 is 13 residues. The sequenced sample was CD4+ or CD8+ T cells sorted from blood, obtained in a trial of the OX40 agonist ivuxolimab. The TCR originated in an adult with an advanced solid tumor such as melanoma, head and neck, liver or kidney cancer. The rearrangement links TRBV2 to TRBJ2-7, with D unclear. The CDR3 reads CASSDGKPTRQYF. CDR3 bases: TGTGCCAGCAGTGATGGGAAGCCTACGAGGCAGTACTTC.